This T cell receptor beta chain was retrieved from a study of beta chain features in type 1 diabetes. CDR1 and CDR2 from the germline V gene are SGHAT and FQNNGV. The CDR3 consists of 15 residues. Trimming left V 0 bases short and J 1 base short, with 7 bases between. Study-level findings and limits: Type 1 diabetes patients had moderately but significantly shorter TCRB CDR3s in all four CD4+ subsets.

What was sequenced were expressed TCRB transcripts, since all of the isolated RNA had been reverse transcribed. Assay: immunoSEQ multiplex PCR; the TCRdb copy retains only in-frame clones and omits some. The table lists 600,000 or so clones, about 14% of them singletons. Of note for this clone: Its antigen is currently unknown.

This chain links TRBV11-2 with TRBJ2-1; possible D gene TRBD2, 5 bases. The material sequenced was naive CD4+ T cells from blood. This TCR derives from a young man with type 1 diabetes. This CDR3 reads CASSLEGESYNEQFF. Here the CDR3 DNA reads TGTGCCAGCAGCTTAGAGGGAGAATCCTACAATGAGCAGTTCTTC.